This T cell receptor (beta chain) was identified in a study of Ad26.COV2.S vaccination and SARS-CoV-2 variants. Method: immunoSEQ multiplex PCR; TCRdb's copy keeps in-frame clones and lacks some. The sample carries around 450,000 clones, 89% recorded once. There are 14 residues in the CDR3. Germline CDR1 and CDR2: SGHRS and YFSETQ. Trimming took 2 bases from V and 6 from J; bases not matched to a gene: 4. This clone was recorded only once. This sample's treatment: roughly 19 received Ad26.COV2.S at low or high dose, single or two shots; roughly 5 received placebo; per-sample allocation not given. Following the first vaccine or placebo injection, samples were taken on day 63.

This sample comprised peripheral blood, obtained in a trial of Ad26.COV2.S vaccine versus placebo. The receptor comes from a person between 18 and 65 years old who received the Ad26.COV2.S COVID-19 vaccine or a placebo. The rearrangement links TRBV5-1 to TRBJ2-1; 8 bases agree with TRBD2. This CDR3 is CASSLLAGSNEQFF. The DNA for the CDR3 is TGCGCCAGCAGCTTATTAGCGGGAAGCAATGAGCAGTTCTTC. Using reference TRBV5-1 and TRBJ2-1 for the parts outside the CDR3, the full variable domain is KAGVTQTPRYLIKTRGQQVTLSCSPISGHRSVSWYQQTPGQGLQFLFEYFSETQRNKGNFPGRFSGRQFSNSRSEMNVSTLELGDSALYLCASSLLAGSNEQFFGPGTRLTVL.